A single sample gave rise to the 32 T cell receptor beta chains below, sequenced in a study of T cell responses to AZD1222 COVID-19 vaccine. Measured with immunoSEQ multiplex PCR; TCRdb has only the in-frame clones, and not every one. The table has some 120,000 clones, approximately 85% seen once. The sample was peripheral blood, taken on day 0 of AZD1222 vaccination. The receptors derive from an adult in good health.

This clone was detected only a few times. The chain couples TRBV24-1 to TRBJ2-3; TRBD1 or TRBD2 may be the D gene (6 bases each). The CDR3 runs to 14 residues. The germline V and J ends were trimmed by 9 bases and 1 base, with 13 bases remaining between them. Germline V CDR1 and CDR2: KGHDR, SFDVKD. CDR3 DNA sequence: TGTGCCACCGGGGGGCGGGGAGGCACAGATACGCAGTATTTT. It is translated as CATGGRGGTDTQYF.

The rearrangement uses TRBV20-1 and TRBJ1-5; the D gene is possibly TRBD1 (5 bases). CDR1 and CDR2 (germline): DFQATT, SNEGSKA (reference sequence). This CDR3 has 16 residues. Trimming removed 3 bases at V and 0 bases at J, with 15 bases between. For the CDR3, the DNA is TGCAGTGCTAGTCCGGGACGGATATATAGCAATCAGCCCCAGCATTTT. This encodes CSASPGRIYSNQPQHF.

This sequence joins TRBV5-4 and TRBJ2-7, with D uncertain. CDR3 length: 14 amino acids. V was trimmed by 5 bases and J by 3 bases, leaving 15 bases between them. Germline CDR1 and CDR2: SGHNT and YYREEE (reference sequence). The DNA for the CDR3 is TGTGCCAGCAGTCTCGACGGGTCGAACTACGAGCAGTACTTC. Amino acid sequence: CASSLDGSNYEQYF.

The chain combines TRBV12-3 or TRBV12-4 with TRBJ1-1; possible D gene TRBD1, 6 bases. V dropped 2 bases and J dropped 4 bases, with 8 bases sitting between them. This CDR3 is 13 amino acids long. This chain's CDR3 is CASSLKGGTEAFF. In DNA, the CDR3 is TGTGCCAGCAGTTTAAAAGGGGGCACTGAAGCTTTCTTT.

V usage is TRBV6-4 and J usage is TRBJ2-3; 7 positions agree with TRBD1. The germline V gene has CDR1 MRHNA and CDR2 SNTAGT. CDR3 length: 15 amino acids. The V gene end was trimmed by 2 bases and the J gene end by 2 bases; junction bases not matched to a gene: 4. The CDR3 DNA reads as TGTGCCAGCAGTGACGGGGGACAGCACACAGATACGCAGTATTTT. Translating gives CASSDGGQHTDTQYF.

V and J are TRBV28 and TRBJ1-5; 7 bases are a match to TRBD1. In germline, CDR1 is MDHEN, CDR2 SYDVKM. V shed 3 bases and J 5 bases; nucleotides not matched to a gene: 1. The CDR3 is made up of 13 amino acids. The CDR3 spells CASSFTGDQPQHF. As DNA, the CDR3 is TGTGCCAGCAGTTTCACAGGGGATCAGCCCCAGCATTTT.

V is TRBV18 and J is TRBJ1-5; TRBD1 might be the D (5 bases). Germline V gene sequence: CDR1 KGHSH, CDR2 LQKENI. Trimming removed 3 bases at V and 5 bases at J, with 11 bases between. This CDR3 has 14 amino acids. The CDR3 bases are TGTGCCAGCTCACCGGGGGTGGGGGATCAGCCCCAGCATTTT. It codes for CASSPGVGDQPQHF.

This chain links TRBV6-6 with TRBJ2-7; D assignment may be TRBD1 or TRBD2 (5 bases each). The germline V and J ends were trimmed by 6 bases and 6 bases, with 24 bases remaining between them. The CDR3 contains 16 residues. Germline loops: CDR1 MNHNY, CDR2 SVGAGI (reference sequence). This chain's CDR3 is CASRQLSPGTPGEQYF. The CDR3, as DNA: TGTGCCAGCAGGCAACTGTCCCCCGGGACCCCAGGCGAGCAGTACTTC.

The chain combines TRBV5-1 with TRBJ2-7; D unclear. This CDR3 has 14 residues. The germline gives CDR1 SGHRS, CDR2 YFSETQ. The V end was cut by 1 base, the J end by 0 bases, with 8 bases between. CDR3 bases: TGCGCCAGCAGCTTGTCTGTCAGCTCCTACGAGCAGTACTTC. Translated: CASSLSVSSYEQYF. The entire variable domain, with the rest obtained from reference TRBV5-1 and TRBJ2-7, is as follows: KAGVTQTPRYLIKTRGQQVTLSCSPISGHRSVSWYQQTPGQGLQFLFEYFSETQRNKGNFPGRFSGRQFSNSRSEMNVSTLELGDSALYLCASSLSVSSYEQYFGPGTRLTVT.

This clone was observed a single time. The rearrangement uses TRBV28 and TRBJ2-3; D is unclear. There are 12 residues in the CDR3. The V end was cut by 5 bases, the J end by 6 bases, with 9 bases between. Germline loops: CDR1 MDHEN, CDR2 SYDVKM. The CDR3 nucleotides are TGTGCCAGCAGTCCCCGTAGGGATACGCAGTATTTT. This translates into CASSPRRDTQYF.

The V and J genes are TRBV19 and TRBJ1-1; D is ambiguous. Trimming left V 6 bases short and J 3 bases short, with 11 bases between. In germline, CDR1 is LNHDA, CDR2 SQIVND (reference sequence). This CDR3 is 13 amino acids long. The CDR3 is CASRTFVDTEAFF. The CDR3 nucleotides are TGTGCCAGTAGAACCTTTGTAGACACTGAAGCTTTCTTT.

This clone was detected once. The chain couples TRBV6-1 to TRBJ1-5; D gene ambiguous. The germline CDR1 and CDR2 sequences are MNHNS and SASEGT. CDR3 length equals 11 residues. V was cut by 3 bases and J by 3 bases, with 0 bases left in between. CDR3 residues: CASSDNQPQHF. CDR3 coding DNA: TGTGCCAGCAGTGACAATCAGCCCCAGCATTTT.

The chain joins TRBV18 to TRBJ2-5; D ambiguous. Looked up from germline, CDR1 is KGHSH and CDR2 is LQKENI. V shed 2 bases and J shed 4 bases, with 5 bases lying between them. This CDR3 comprises 12 residues. In DNA, the CDR3 is TGTGCCAGCTCACCAAGGGTAGAGACCCAGTACTTC. It is translated as CASSPRVETQYF.

The chain uses TRBV2 and TRBJ1-2; D is unclear. V shed 0 bases and J shed 4 bases, with 9 bases lying between them. Looked up from germline, CDR1 is SNHLY and CDR2 is FYNNEI. The CDR3 spans 14 residues. This CDR3 is CASSEARGGYGYTF. The DNA for the CDR3 is TGTGCCAGCAGTGAAGCGCGAGGAGGCTATGGCTACACCTTC.

This chain uses TRBV4-1 with TRBJ2-2, with 12 nucleotides matching TRBD2. The CDR3 extends over 17 amino acids. The trim removed 3 bases at V and 6 bases at J, leaving 8 bases unmatched. Germline CDR1 is MGHRA and CDR2 is YSYEKL. The CDR3 sequence: CASSHFSSGGDPGELFF. The CDR3 DNA sequence: TGCGCCAGCAGCCATTTCTCTAGCGGGGGGGATCCCGGGGAGCTGTTTTTT.

The chain employs TRBV7-8 and TRBJ2-7; no clear D. This CDR3 contains 13 residues. V was trimmed by 7 bases and J by 1 base, leaving 11 bases between them. Germline CDR1 and CDR2: SGHVS and FQNEAQ. The chain's CDR3 is CASIRPNSYEQYF. The CDR3 DNA follows: TGTGCCAGCATACGCCCGAATTCCTACGAGCAGTACTTC.

The count of this clone is one. The chain has TRBV2 and TRBJ1-2, with D maybe TRBD1 (5 bases). V was shortened by 2 bases and J by 5 bases, with 15 bases between the two germline ends. The CDR3 runs to 15 residues. Germline assignment: CDR1 SNHLY and CDR2 FYNNEI. CDR3 bases: TGTGCCAGCAGTGAAATGAGGGGCGCGGGATATGGCTACACCTTC. As protein: CASSEMRGAGYGYTF.

V gene TRBV4-1 combines with J gene TRBJ1-4; 7 nucleotides match TRBD1. The length of the CDR3 is 17 residues. Trimming at V came to 4 bases and at J to 4 bases, leaving 12 bases not matched to a gene. Germline V CDR1 and CDR2: MGHRA, YSYEKL. In nucleotides, the CDR3 is TGCGCCAGCAGCCTTGGTTCCACGACAGGGCGTAATGAAAAACTGTTTTTT. This translates into CASSLGSTTGRNEKLFF.

This clone was counted only a few times. Here the CDR3 reads CASSVDSSGAYEQYF. CDR3 coding DNA: TGTGCCAGCAGCGTAGACTCTAGCGGGGCTTACGAGCAGTACTTC. V usage is TRBV9 and J usage is TRBJ2-7, with 9 bases matching TRBD2. The CDR3 contains 15 residues. Germline loops: CDR1 SGDLS, CDR2 YYNGEE. V lost 0 bases, J lost 4 bases, and 5 bases stayed unmatched.

The chain carries TRBV2 and TRBJ2-3, with a tentative D call TRBD2 (6 bases). V gave up 7 bases and J gave up 2 bases, with 13 bases separating them. The CDR3 is made up of 14 amino acids. Germline CDR1 is SNHLY and CDR2 is FYNNEI. In DNA form, the CDR3 reads TGTGCCAGCATGGGCGGGGTCAACACAGATACGCAGTATTTT. It encodes CASMGGVNTDTQYF.

This clone was picked up a small number of times. The rearrangement links TRBV14 to TRBJ2-5; D not resolved. The V end was cut by 1 base, the J end by 4 bases, with 10 bases between. This CDR3 region has 14 residues. Germline loops: CDR1 SGHDN, CDR2 FVKESK. CDR3 nucleotides: TGTGCCAGCAGCCAAGGAGGTAGATCAGAGACCCAGTACTTC. Translated, it gives CASSQGGRSETQYF.

The J gene is TRBJ1-1, the V gene TRBV5-6; the D gene is possibly TRBD1 (5 bases). The CDR3 is made up of 12 amino acids. CDR1 and CDR2 from the germline V gene are SGHDT and YYEEEE. V dropped 4 bases and J dropped 8 bases, with 12 bases sitting between them. CDR3 in amino acids: CASSRGTPEAFF. The CDR3 coding sequence is TGTGCCAGCAGCCGAGGGACTCCCGAAGCTTTCTTT. The complete variable domain, with remaining parts taken from reference TRBV5-6 and TRBJ1-1, reads DAGVTQSPTHLIKTRGQQVTLRCSPKSGHDTVSWYQQALGQGPQFIFQYYEEEERQRGNFPDRFSGHQFPNYSSELNVNALLLGDSALYLCASSRGTPEAFFGQGTRLTVV.

The V call is TRBV27, the J call TRBJ1-5; no clear D gene. Deletions cut 6 bases from V and 0 bases from J, with 9 bases between. In germline, CDR1 is MNHEY, CDR2 SMNVEV (reference sequence). CDR3 size: 14 residues. The CDR3 loop is CASRANGSNQPQHF. CDR3 DNA: TGTGCCAGCAGAGCCAACGGTAGCAATCAGCCCCAGCATTTT.

This clone was observed a few times. The genes are TRBV7-2 and TRBJ1-1, with D maybe TRBD1 (5 bases). Trimming took 1 base from V and 4 from J, leaving 13 bases between them. The CDR3 spans 15 residues. Looked up from germline, CDR1 is SGHTA and CDR2 is FQGNSA. The CDR3 sequence: CASSLGARGGTEAFF. The CDR3 nucleotides read TGTGCCAGCAGCTTAGGGGCACGGGGGGGCACTGAAGCTTTCTTT.

The chain links TRBV27 to TRBJ2-7, with D maybe TRBD2 (5 bases). CDR1 MNHEY and CDR2 SMNVEV come from the germline V gene (reference sequence). V was clipped by 6 bases and J by 0 bases, with 15 bases between them. This CDR3 contains 15 residues. The CDR3: CASRPPGKGSYEQYF. The CDR3 DNA follows: TGTGCCAGCAGACCCCCGGGAAAGGGCTCCTACGAGCAGTACTTC.

This clone was observed a single time. V gene TRBV2 combines with J gene TRBJ1-3; D remains unclear. Deletions cut 2 bases from V and 2 bases from J, with 7 bases between. The CDR3 runs 14 residues. Germline V gene sequence: CDR1 SNHLY, CDR2 FYNNEI. CDR3 nucleotides: TGTGCCAGCAGTGAATACAGCGCTGGAAACACCATATATTTT. Its protein product is CASSEYSAGNTIYF. Combining the CDR3 with reference TRBV2 and TRBJ1-3 gives the whole variable domain EPEVTQTPSHQVTQMGQEVILRCVPISNHLYFYWYRQILGQKVEFLVSFYNNEISEKSEIFDDQFSVERPDGSNFTLKIRSTKLEDSAMYFCASSEYSAGNTIYFGEGSWLTVV.

The chain joins TRBV27 to TRBJ2-1, with D possibly TRBD2 on 6 matching bases. The ends were cut back, 5 bases at V and 4 bases at J, with 15 bases in the middle. The CDR3 length is 15 residues. Germline CDR1 reads MNHEY; CDR2 reads SMNVEV (reference sequence). The CDR3 DNA reads TGTGCCAGCAGTCCCATCGGGACTCAATACAATGAGCAGTTCTTC. This gives the protein CASSPIGTQYNEQFF.

The V call is TRBV2, the J call TRBJ1-1, with D hard to call. The CDR3 runs to 13 residues. The germline V gene encodes CDR1 SNHLY and CDR2 FYNNEI. The V gene lost 8 bases and the J gene lost 1 base, with 11 bases spanning the gap. CDR3 DNA: TGTGCCAGCGGAGAAGTGAGGAACACTGAAGCTTTCTTT. Its protein is CASGEVRNTEAFF.

For this clone: The germline gene is not matched at one end of the junction; a read error may be the cause. V usage is TRBV7-7 and J usage is TRBJ2-7; D is possibly TRBD2 (6 bases). Germline V gene lookup returns CDR1 SSHAT and CDR2 FNYEAQ (reference sequence). The CDR3 runs 13 residues. The CDR3 sequence is CASSWNFGEARYF. CDR3 in DNA: TGTGCTAGCAGCTGGAACTTTGGGGAGGCGAGGTACTTC. Full variable domain (remainder filled in from reference TRBV7-7 and TRBJ2-7): GAGVSQSPRYKVTKRGQDVTLRCDPISSHATLYWYQQALGQGPEFLTYFNYEAQPDKSGLPSDRFSAERPEGSISTLTIQRTEQRDSAMYRCASSWNFGEARYFGPGTRLTVT.

This chain's CDR3 is CASSPGPFDTEAFF. The DNA for the CDR3 is TGCGCCAGCAGCCCGGGGCCGTTCGACACTGAAGCTTTCTTT. The chain combines TRBV4-1 with TRBJ1-1, with D possibly matching TRBD1 (5 bases). The CDR3 length is 14 residues. Germline V gene sequence: CDR1 MGHRA, CDR2 YSYEKL. Trimming stripped 4 bases from V and 3 bases from J, with 12 bases between.

CDR3 region: CASSQGRLGDRTYEQYF. The CDR3 DNA is TGTGCCAGCAGCCAAGGTCGTCTTGGGGACAGGACCTACGAGCAGTACTTC. V gene TRBV11-3 combines with J gene TRBJ2-7, with TRBD1 matching over 8 bases. The CDR3 has 17 residues. Trimming at V came to 5 bases and at J to 2 bases, leaving 14 bases not matched to a gene. Germline V lookup: CDR1 SGHNT, CDR2 YENEEA.

J is TRBJ1-5 and V is TRBV5-4, with D hard to call. Germline CDR1 and CDR2: SGHNT and YYREEE (reference sequence). The ends were cut back, 5 bases at V and 0 bases at J, with 12 bases in the middle. This CDR3 comprises 15 residues. The CDR3 here is CASSPAPNSNQPQHF. CDR3 in DNA: TGTGCCAGCAGTCCCGCCCCCAATAGCAATCAGCCCCAGCATTTT.